The rows below give T cell receptor beta chains drawn from one sample of a study of T cell responses to AZD1222 COVID-19 vaccine. Only in-frame clones appear in the TCRdb table, and some are missing; sequencing was by immunoSEQ multiplex PCR. This sample carries roughly 150,000 clones, roughly 92% of them seen once, and the ten largest clones take 1.6%. The source material was peripheral blood, sampled on day 0 of AZD1222 vaccination. These receptor sequences come from an adult in good health. The CDR3 runs from the conserved cysteine through the conserved F or W. Fields, in order: D gene, J gene, V gene, clone size, CDR3 protein, CDR3 DNA. The D gene is left open where the match is weak. Clone size is stated in some rows and not others, as once, few, many or a class when expanded.

NA	TRBJ2-5	TRBV27	NA	CASSSYGQETQYF	TGTGCCAGCAGTTCGTACGGGCAAGAGACCCAGTACTTC
NA	TRBJ2-7	TRBV19	NA	CATTDHYEQYF	TGTGCCACCACGGATCATTACGAGCAGTACTTC
NA	TRBJ1-1	TRBV27	NA	CASSLSAQDKAFF	TGTGCCAGCAGTTTATCGGCACAGGATAAAGCTTTCTTT
TRBD1	TRBJ1-2	TRBV7-2	NA	CASSLTGGNGYTF	TGTGCCAGCAGCTTAACAGGGGGCAATGGCTACACCTTC
TRBD1	TRBJ1-6	TRBV5-1	once	CASSTGQGYSPLHF	TGCGCCAGCAGCACTGGACAGGGATATTCACCCCTCCACTTT
NA	TRBJ1-4	TRBV7-9	once	CASSDGGGVEKLFF	TGTGCCAGCAGCGACGGAGGGGGAGTTGAAAAACTGTTTTTT
NA	TRBJ1-5	TRBV6-5	NA	CASTFGGAGNQPQHF	TGTGCCAGCACCTTTGGGGGGGCAGGTAATCAGCCCCAGCATTTT
NA	TRBJ2-1	TRBV7-2	NA	CASSLGGTYNEQFF	TGTGCCAGCAGCTTGGGCGGGACTTACAATGAGCAGTTCTTC
TRBD2	TRBJ2-3	TRBV11-3	NA	CASSKTSGGPRSTDTQYF	TGTGCCAGCAGCAAAACTAGCGGGGGACCGAGGAGCACAGATACGCAGTATTTT
NA	TRBJ1-6	TRBV7-2	NA	CASSLASQGNSPLHF	TGTGCCAGCAGCTTAGCGTCGCAGGGAAATTCACCCCTCCACTTT